Below are 24 T cell receptor beta chains sequenced from a single sample in a study of neurological immune-mediated disorders. TCRdb analysed the 5' RACE reads with MiXCR anew, one entry per CDR3 protein. This sample has 65,000 to 80,000 distinct CDR3 sequences, with 17% found just once. Input material: PBMCs. The receptors stem from a woman between 40 and 50 years old in good health.

This clonotype was observed many times. The J gene is TRBJ1-1, the V gene TRBV20-1, with unresolved D. The CDR3 is made up of 14 amino acids. V was pared by 0 bases and J by 1 base, with 9 bases between. Germline values: CDR1 DFQATT, CDR2 SNEGSKA (reference sequence). CDR3 amino acids: CSARDVPGNTEAFF. The CDR3 DNA follows: TGCAGTGCTAGAGATGTCCCAGGGAACACTGAAGCTTTCTTT.

This clonotype was picked up many times. This chain uses TRBV6-2 or TRBV6-3 with TRBJ2-7, with 9 bases lining up with TRBD1. CDR3 length: 14 amino acids. CDR1 is MNHEY and CDR2 is SVGEGT in the germline V gene. The junction had 10 bases not matched to a gene; V was cut back by 6 bases and J by 7 bases. In nucleotides, the CDR3 is TGTGCCAGCAGGCGGACAGGGGTTTTGAGTGAGCAGTACTTC. Amino acid sequence: CASRRTGVLSEQYF.

This clonotype was counted ten times or more. The genes are TRBV2 and TRBJ1-1; D not resolved. Germline V gene lookup returns CDR1 SNHLY and CDR2 FYNNEI. The CDR3 consists of 14 residues. V was shortened by 8 bases and J by 3 bases, with 16 bases between the two germline ends. CDR3 protein: CASGPSTAYTEAFF. CDR3 nucleotide sequence: TGTGCCAGCGGTCCGAGTACAGCGTACACTGAAGCTTTCTTT.

This clonotype was counted ten times or more. One junction end disagrees with the germline gene, perhaps due to a read error. The chain links TRBV28 to TRBJ1-1; D gene unclear. The CDR3 is made up of 14 amino acids. Germline CDR1 MDHEN, CDR2 SYDVKM. The CDR3 nucleotides are TGTGACAGCAGTTTAGAGGCTGTGAACACTGAAGCTTTCTTT. Translating it yields CDSSLEAVNTEAFF.

By sample fraction, this clonotype is medium-sized (0.01 to 0.1%). This chain uses TRBV20-1 with TRBJ2-7; 11 bases fit TRBD2. V trimming: 6 bases; J trimming: 4 bases; junction bases outside the gene matches: 8. The germline CDR1 and CDR2 sequences are DFQATT and SNEGSKA (reference sequence). The CDR3 has 14 amino acids. CDR3 in DNA: TGCAGTGCCCTTAGCGGGGGGGGCGATTACGAGCAGTACTTC. The encoded protein is CSALSGGGDYEQYF.

This clonotype was seen at least ten times. The V call is TRBV7-2, the J call TRBJ1-1; 10 nucleotides agree with TRBD1. The ends lost 5 bases at V and 1 base at J; junction bases unmatched: 4. The CDR3 consists of 15 residues. CDR1 and CDR2 from the germline V gene are SGHTA and FQGNSA. Here the CDR3 DNA reads TGTGCCAGCAGCGCGACAGGGGGCCAGAACACTGAAGCTTTCTTT. Amino acids: CASSATGGQNTEAFF.

J is TRBJ2-7 and V is TRBV20-1; possible D gene TRBD1, 7 bases. The germline CDR1 and CDR2 sequences are DFQATT and SNEGSKA (reference sequence). V was trimmed by 6 bases and J by 3 bases, leaving 15 bases between them. There are 13 residues in the CDR3. The CDR3: CSAARGVSYEQYF. The CDR3 region has the DNA TGCAGTGCAGCCAGGGGGGTAAGCTACGAGCAGTACTTC.

V gene TRBV6-6 combines with J gene TRBJ1-5, with D hard to call. The CDR3 runs to 12 residues. V was clipped by 6 bases and J by 6 bases, with 9 bases between them. CDR1 and CDR2 from the germline V gene are MNHNY and SVGAGI (reference sequence). The CDR3, as DNA: TGTGCCAGCAGAGCGGAACCTCAGCCCCAGCATTTT. Its protein is CASRAEPQPQHF.

The sample holds many counts of this clonotype. This rearrangement joins TRBV20-1 to TRBJ2-7; D remains unclear. Germline CDR1 reads DFQATT; CDR2 reads SNEGSKA (reference sequence). The CDR3 sequence is 14 residues long. Trimming shortened V by 4 bases and J by 1 base, and 14 bases separated the two germline ends. CDR3 coding DNA: TGCAGTGCTACCGCGTGGGCCCTTTCCTACGAGCAGTACTTC. As protein: CSATAWALSYEQYF.

This clonotype has ten or more counts. This sequence joins TRBV20-1 and TRBJ1-6; 10 bases fit TRBD1. Germline lookup yields CDR1 DFQATT and CDR2 SNEGSKA (reference sequence). V was pared by 5 bases and J by 0 bases, with 4 bases of the junction left unmatched. This CDR3 is 16 amino acids long. CDR3 in amino acids: CSAWTGGSSYNSPLHF. CDR3 nucleotide sequence: TGCAGTGCTTGGACAGGGGGTAGCTCCTATAATTCACCCCTCCACTTT.

This clonotype was recorded many times. This chain connects TRBV20-1 to TRBJ2-1; TRBD1 or TRBD2 may be the D gene (5 bases each). Per the germline V gene, CDR1 is DFQATT and CDR2 is SNEGSKA (reference sequence). CDR3 size: 13 residues. With 6 bases removed from V and 5 bases from J, the gap between germline ends came to 14 bases. The CDR3, as DNA: TGCAGTGCAGGGGCCCCGGGGAACAATGAGCAGTTCTTC. Protein product: CSAGAPGNNEQFF.

This clonotype was seen at least ten times. The CDR3 nucleotides are TGCGCCAGCAGCTTGACCCCGGGACAGCTGAACACTGAAGCTTTCTTT. This encodes CASSLTPGQLNTEAFF. The V and J genes are TRBV5-1 and TRBJ1-1; 7 bases agree with TRBD1. Losses at the gene ends were 1 base for V and 0 bases for J; bases not matched to a gene: 6. Germline values: CDR1 SGHRS, CDR2 YFSETQ. The length of the CDR3 is 16 residues.

In this sample, this clonotype turned up many times. The chain recombines TRBV4-2 with TRBJ2-1; no clear D gene. The length of the CDR3 is 12 residues. Germline CDR1 is LGHNA and CDR2 is YNFKEQ. Trimming removed 0 bases at V and 10 bases at J, with 7 bases between. The CDR3 reads CASSQERLEQFF. In nucleotides, the CDR3 is TGTGCCAGCAGCCAAGAACGACTCGAGCAGTTCTTC.

This clonotype was seen repeatedly, ten times or more. The rearrangement joins TRBV28 to TRBJ1-1; possibly TRBD1 for D (5 bases). The CDR3 runs to 16 residues. V was cut by 5 bases and J by 0 bases, with 16 bases left in between. CDR1 is MDHEN, CDR2 SYDVKM, per germline. Here the CDR3 DNA reads TGTGCCAGCAGTATCCAGGCGGGGCTCATGAACACTGAAGCTTTCTTT. This gives the protein CASSIQAGLMNTEAFF. Combining the CDR3 with reference TRBV28 and TRBJ1-1 gives the whole variable domain DVKVTQSSRYLVKRTGEKVFLECVQDMDHENMFWYRQDPGLGLRLIYFSYDVKMKEKGDIPEGYSVSREKKERFSLILESASTNQTSMYLCASSIQAGLMNTEAFFGQGTRLTVV.

This clonotype was recorded many times. The gene calls are TRBV25-1 and TRBJ2-1, with D possibly matching TRBD1 (6 bases). V was pared by 7 bases and J by 4 bases, with 17 bases between. The V gene's germline CDR1 is MGHDK and CDR2 SYGVNS. This CDR3 is 15 amino acids long. The CDR3 DNA reads as TGTGCCAGCAACAGGGCAGGTTCGACTTACAATGAGCAGTTCTTC. Encoded protein: CASNRAGSTYNEQFF.

This clonotype was counted at least ten times. The chain employs TRBV20-1 and TRBJ2-4; 8 nucleotides agree with TRBD1. Germline loops: CDR1 DFQATT, CDR2 SNEGSKA (reference sequence). This CDR3 spans 15 amino acids. V dropped 7 bases and J dropped 6; count of bases not matched to a gene: 14. This chain's CDR3 is CSGTPQGELTNIQYF. CDR3 coding DNA: TGCAGTGGCACTCCACAGGGGGAACTCACAAACATTCAGTACTTC.

This clonotype was seen many times. The chain joins TRBV4-2 to TRBJ2-3; tentatively, D is TRBD1 (6 bases). Germline CDR1 reads LGHNA; CDR2 reads YNFKEQ. V lost 1 base and J 0 bases, leaving 14 bases between the germline ends. The CDR3 is made up of 17 amino acids. CDR3 residues: CASSQAGGQPSTDTQYF. In nucleotides, the CDR3 is TGTGCCAGCAGCCAAGCGGGTGGACAGCCGAGCACAGATACGCAGTATTTT.

This clonotype was picked up many times. The chain couples TRBV5-1 to TRBJ1-3; D is perhaps TRBD1 (5 bases). CDR1 is SGHRS and CDR2 is YFSETQ in the germline V gene. The CDR3 extends over 14 amino acids. V lost 4 bases, J lost 0 bases, and 8 bases lay in between. CDR3 sequence reads: CASSGGSSGNTIYF. CDR3 DNA: TGCGCCAGCAGCGGGGGGAGCTCTGGAAACACCATATATTTT.

This clonotype was counted ten times or more. This chain links TRBV9 with TRBJ1-6; 9 nucleotides line up with TRBD1. CDR3 length: 15 residues. Germline V gene lookup returns CDR1 SGDLS and CDR2 YYNGEE. V lost 3 bases, J lost 10 bases, and 8 bases stayed unmatched. The CDR3 region is CASSDPGTGKSPLHF. Written as DNA, the CDR3 is TGTGCCAGCAGCGACCCCGGGACAGGGAAATCACCCCTCCACTTT.

The rearrangement uses TRBV5-1 and TRBJ1-1, with unresolved D. Germline-derived CDR1 and CDR2 are SGHRS and YFSETQ. Trimming took 4 bases from V and 5 from J, leaving 18 bases between them. The CDR3 loop spans 15 amino acids. The CDR3 sequence: CASSRDGDRGTEAFF. Written as DNA, the CDR3 is TGCGCCAGCAGCCGTGACGGGGATCGAGGAACTGAAGCTTTCTTT.

The V call is TRBV18, the J call TRBJ2-3; D is ambiguous. This CDR3 has 15 amino acids. From germline, CDR1 is KGHSH and CDR2 LQKENI. V was clipped by 6 bases and J by 3 bases, with 16 bases between them. CDR3 nucleotides: TGTGCCAGCTCTCTCGGTAGCAGTGGGACAGATACGCAGTATTTT. Its protein is CASSLGSSGTDTQYF.

This clonotype was seen ten or more times. The J gene is TRBJ2-3, the V gene TRBV7-2; D not resolved. V dropped 0 bases and J dropped 6 bases, with 10 bases sitting between them. CDR1 is SGHTA and CDR2 is FQGNSA in the germline V gene. The CDR3 runs to 14 residues. For the CDR3, the DNA is TGTGCCAGCAGCTTAGCTATTGGGCGGGATACGCAGTATTTT. The encoded protein is CASSLAIGRDTQYF.

Within the sample, this clonotype is medium-sized. The chain employs TRBV4-2 and TRBJ2-1; 12 bases are shared with TRBD2. The CDR3 runs to 16 residues. Germline V gene lookup returns CDR1 LGHNA and CDR2 YNFKEQ. Trimming removed 1 base from V and 4 bases from J; junction bases left unmatched: 2. The CDR3 reads CASSQGTSGDYNEQFF. The CDR3 nucleotides read TGTGCCAGCAGCCAAGGGACTAGCGGGGATTACAATGAGCAGTTCTTC.

J is TRBJ2-2 and V is TRBV5-6; 10 bases align to TRBD2. Trimming cost V 5 bases and J 1 base; bases outside gene matches: 5. From germline, CDR1 is SGHDT and CDR2 YYEEEE. This CDR3 comprises 16 residues. Here the CDR3 DNA reads TGTGCCAGCAGTCATAGGACTAGCGGGAACACCGGGGAGCTGTTTTTT. This gives the protein CASSHRTSGNTGELFF.